Shown below are 25 T cell receptor beta chains from a single sample sequenced in a study of shared clonotypes between healthy human individuals. The method was immunoSEQ multiplex PCR; TCRdb's version includes in-frame clones alone and lacks a portion of them. The sample shows fewer than 1.6 million clones, 98% to 99% of them seen only once. What was sequenced was naive CD4+ T cells sorted from blood. Documented subset: CD45RA+ positively selected. Receptors originate from a man between 25 and 39 years old in good health.

This rearrangement joins TRBV7-3 to TRBJ2-1, with 8 nucleotides matching TRBD2. The germline V gene has CDR1 SGHTA and CDR2 FQGTGA. V lost 4 bases and J lost 7; bases outside the gene matches: 15. CDR3 length: 17 residues. In DNA, the CDR3 is TGTGCCAGCAGCTCTCATATTGGGGCGGGAGGCCTGAATGAGCAGTTCTTC. This translates into CASSSHIGAGGLNEQFF.

V gene TRBV7-9 combines with J gene TRBJ2-5; D possibly uses TRBD1 or TRBD2 (7 bases each). CDR1 SEHNR and CDR2 FQNEAQ come from the germline V gene (reference sequence). This CDR3 has 17 amino acids. V gave up 5 bases and J gave up 5 bases, with 24 bases separating them. The CDR3 sequence is CASSPGQVGRGEETQYF. In nucleotides, the CDR3 is TGTGCCAGCAGCCCCGGACAGGTTGGGAGGGGAGAGGAGACCCAGTACTTC.

The chain is built from TRBV23-1 and TRBJ1-2; a possible D gene is TRBD1 (5 bases). TRBV23-1 is labeled an ORF, and its function is uncertain. The CDR3 contains 16 residues. Trimming removed 2 bases at V and 3 bases at J, with 16 bases between. Here the CDR3 reads CASSQGGRLGDYGYTF. The CDR3 region has the DNA TGCGCCAGCAGTCAAGGCGGACGCCTAGGGGACTATGGCTACACCTTC.

The chain recombines TRBV19 with TRBJ2-4, with 8 bases fitting TRBD1. The CDR3 runs to 16 residues. The V segment lost 0 bases and the J segment 7 bases; nucleotides outside the gene matches: 8. Germline CDR1 LNHDA, CDR2 SQIVND (reference sequence). CDR3 amino acids: CASSIEGRGRVNIQYF. Here the CDR3 DNA reads TGTGCCAGTAGTATAGAAGGCAGGGGGCGGGTTAACATTCAGTACTTC.

Regarding this clone: An end of the junction does not agree with germline; a read error may underlie this. The chain has TRBV5-3 and TRBJ2-7, with 9 bases matching TRBD1. TRBV5-3 is labeled an ORF, and its function is uncertain. The CDR3 runs 14 residues. The CDR3 reads CASSLVTGGNEQYF. The CDR3 nucleotides are TGTGCCAGCAGCTTGGTGACAGGGGGAAACGAGCAGTACTTC.

V and J are TRBV2 and TRBJ2-2, with D maybe TRBD1 (5 bases). Trimming cost V 5 bases and J 7 bases, with 14 bases left between them. This CDR3 has 14 residues. Looked up from germline, CDR1 is SNHLY and CDR2 is FYNNEI. The CDR3 DNA reads as TGTGCCAGCAGTTACGACAGACACAGCGGGGAGCTGTTTTTT. This encodes CASSYDRHSGELFF.

On this clone: The sample has other DNA sequences that encode this CDR3 too. The chain uses TRBV7-9 and TRBJ2-3, with 8 bases identical to TRBD1. The length of the CDR3 is 16 residues. Trimming removed 1 base from V and 3 bases from J; junction bases left unmatched: 6. The germline V gene encodes CDR1 SEHNR and CDR2 FQNEAQ (reference sequence). The CDR3 DNA reads as TGTGCCAGCAGCTTAGGAGACAGGGGATCTACAGATACGCAGTATTTT. It yields the protein CASSLGDRGSTDTQYF.

V and J are TRBV28 and TRBJ2-3; D is unresolved. CDR1 and CDR2 from the germline V gene are MDHEN and SYDVKM. Trimming shortened V by 2 bases and J by 2 bases, and 8 bases separated the two germline ends. The CDR3 loop spans 14 amino acids. The CDR3 protein is CASSLKLLTDTQYF. The CDR3, as DNA: TGTGCCAGCAGTTTAAAACTACTCACAGATACGCAGTATTTT. Filled out from reference TRBV28 and TRBJ2-3, the complete variable domain reads DVKVTQSSRYLVKRTGEKVFLECVQDMDHENMFWYRQDPGLGLRLIYFSYDVKMKEKGDIPEGYSVSREKKERFSLILESASTNQTSMYLCASSLKLLTDTQYFGPGTRLTVL.

The chain combines TRBV7-2 with TRBJ2-1; possibly TRBD2 for D (7 bases). Between the trimmed V and J ends, which lost 1 base and 9 bases, there was a span of 19 bases. CDR1 SGHTA and CDR2 FQGNSA come from the germline V gene. The CDR3 sequence is 16 residues long. The CDR3 nucleotides read TGTGCCAGCAGCTTAGGTGGGGGGCGACTAGCCGGTGAGCAGTTCTTC. Translation: CASSLGGGRLAGEQFF.

This sequence joins TRBV29-1 and TRBJ2-3; 9 bases fit TRBD1. V shed 3 bases and J 4 bases; nucleotides not matched to a gene: 8. Germline assignment: CDR1 SQVTM and CDR2 ANQGSEA. This CDR3 spans 15 amino acids. The CDR3 sequence is CSVDFHRGQADTQYF. The CDR3, as DNA: TGCAGCGTTGATTTTCACAGGGGGCAGGCAGATACGCAGTATTTT.

This clone showed up just once. The chain recombines TRBV5-1 with TRBJ1-4, with D hard to call. The germline CDR1 and CDR2 sequences are SGHRS and YFSETQ. Trimming stripped 0 bases from V and 8 bases from J, with 14 bases between. The CDR3 has 15 amino acids. This chain's CDR3 is CASSLGAARGEKLFF. The CDR3 DNA is TGCGCCAGCAGCTTGGGGGCAGCCAGAGGAGAAAAACTGTTTTTT.

This clone was picked up one time. This specimen includes other DNA sequences encoding the same CDR3. CDR3 bases: TGTGCCAGCTCACCGACAGGGTCCACTGAAGCTTTCTTT. It is translated as CASSPTGSTEAFF. This chain joins TRBV18 and TRBJ1-1; 7 nucleotides align to TRBD1. From germline, CDR1 is KGHSH and CDR2 LQKENI. The CDR3 has 13 residues. J lost 4 bases, V lost 3 bases, and 2 bases had no gene match.

The gene calls are TRBV7-8 and TRBJ2-7, with D uncertain. This CDR3 spans 17 amino acids. Germline assignment: CDR1 SGHVS and CDR2 FQNEAQ. The V gene lost 4 bases and the J gene lost 2 bases, with 21 bases spanning the gap. This CDR3 reads CASSSLVSGQTTYEQYF. CDR3 sequence (DNA): TGTGCCAGCAGCTCGCTGGTTAGTGGGCAAACTACCTACGAGCAGTACTTC. Filled out from reference TRBV7-8 and TRBJ2-7, the complete variable domain reads GAGVSQSPRYKVAKRGQDVALRCDPISGHVSLFWYQQALGQGPEFLTYFQNEAQLDKSGLPSDRFFAERPEGSVSTLKIQRTQQEDSAVYLCASSSLVSGQTTYEQYFGPGTRLTVT.

The rearrangement uses TRBV11-1 and TRBJ2-4; 8 nucleotides agree with TRBD1. The CDR3 is 18 amino acids. The V gene's germline CDR1 is SGHAT and CDR2 FQDESV (reference sequence). The ends lost 4 bases at V and 0 bases at J; junction bases unmatched: 11. CDR3 region: CASSSGTGVPIAKNIQYF. The CDR3 DNA reads TGTGCCAGCAGCTCCGGGACAGGAGTGCCGATAGCCAAAAACATTCAGTACTTC.

The chain couples TRBV15 to TRBJ2-5, with D uncertain. The CDR3 extends over 13 amino acids. Per the germline V gene, CDR1 is LNHNV and CDR2 is YYDKDF (reference sequence). V was clipped by 1 base and J by 3 bases, with 6 bases between them. The CDR3 nucleotides read TGTGCCACCAGCAGAGCCGTCGAAGAGACCCAGTACTTC. Protein product: CATSRAVEETQYF. Based on the CDR3 plus reference TRBV15 and TRBJ2-5, the full variable domain is DAMVIQNPRYQVTQFGKPVTLSCSQTLNHNVMYWYQQKSSQAPKLLFHYYDKDFNNEADTPDNFQSRRPNTSFCFLDIRSPGLGDTAMYLCATSRAVEETQYFGPGTRLLVL.

The chain couples TRBV6-1 to TRBJ2-7; TRBD1 agrees at 7 bases. This CDR3 comprises 14 residues. The germline V gene has CDR1 MNHNS and CDR2 SASEGT. Losses at the gene ends were 5 bases for V and 10 bases for J; bases not matched to a gene: 14. The CDR3 protein is CASSRDSLPPGQYF. In DNA, the CDR3 is TGTGCCAGCAGTAGGGACAGCCTCCCGCCGGGACAGTACTTC.

The chain has TRBV15 and TRBJ1-1; maybe TRBD1 (5 bases). Trimming stripped 0 bases from V and 8 bases from J, with 13 bases between. The V gene's germline CDR1 is LNHNV and CDR2 YYDKDF (reference sequence). This CDR3 is built from 14 residues. CDR3 region: CATSRDGAVEEAFF. CDR3 coding DNA: TGTGCCACCAGCAGAGATGGGGCCGTCGAGGAAGCTTTCTTT. The whole variable domain, remainder taken from reference TRBV15 and TRBJ1-1, is DAMVIQNPRYQVTQFGKPVTLSCSQTLNHNVMYWYQQKSSQAPKLLFHYYDKDFNNEADTPDNFQSRRPNTSFCFLDIRSPGLGDTAMYLCATSRDGAVEEAFFGQGTRLTVV.

The V call is TRBV5-5, the J call TRBJ2-7; D remains unclear. The germline V gene has CDR1 SGHKS and CDR2 YYEKEE (reference sequence). The CDR3 is made up of 13 amino acids. Trimming removed 2 bases from V and 5 bases from J, with 11 bases in between. CDR3 sequence: CASSLDPPHEQYF. CDR3 nucleotides: TGTGCCAGCAGCTTAGACCCACCCCACGAGCAGTACTTC.

The chain couples TRBV7-2 to TRBJ2-3; D unclear. The V end lost 0 bases, the J end lost 0 bases, and 7 bases lay between the germline ends. The CDR3 loop spans 15 amino acids. Germline lookup yields CDR1 SGHTA and CDR2 FQGNSA. CDR3 DNA: TGTGCCAGCAGCTTAGCCGCGGCGAGCACAGATACGCAGTATTTT. The encoded protein is CASSLAAASTDTQYF.

This sequence joins TRBV19 and TRBJ2-3; D is perhaps TRBD2 (6 bases). The germline V gene has CDR1 LNHDA and CDR2 SQIVND (reference sequence). V lost 5 bases, J lost 6 bases, and 18 bases lay in between. CDR3 size: 15 residues. CDR3: CASSVRRVAGDTQYF. For the CDR3, the DNA is TGTGCCAGTAGTGTTCGTCGGGTCGCGGGGGATACGCAGTATTTT.

The chain links TRBV5-6 to TRBJ1-5; D is perhaps TRBD1 (5 bases). Germline lookup yields CDR1 SGHDT and CDR2 YYEEEE. The germline V and J ends were trimmed by 0 bases and 0 bases, with 7 bases remaining between them. The CDR3 covers 15 residues. CDR3 amino acids: CASSLGQNSNQPQHF. CDR3 in DNA: TGTGCCAGCAGCTTGGGACAGAATAGCAATCAGCCCCAGCATTTT.

V and J are TRBV2 and TRBJ1-3; D is perhaps TRBD1 (5 bases). The CDR3 spans 13 residues. Germline V gene lookup returns CDR1 SNHLY and CDR2 FYNNEI. With 9 bases removed from V and 2 bases from J, the gap between germline ends came to 11 bases. As DNA, the CDR3 is TGTGCCAGACAGGCCAGCGCTGGAAACACCATATATTTT. Translation gives CARQASAGNTIYF.

This chain connects TRBV11-3 to TRBJ2-1; 8 positions match TRBD2. The CDR3 extends over 16 amino acids. Germline V CDR1 and CDR2: SGHNT, YENEEA. Unmatched junction bases numbered 9, after V lost 4 bases and J lost 4 bases. The DNA of the CDR3 is TGTGCCAGCAGCTCTTTAGCGGGAAGGCCTTACAATGAGCAGTTCTTC. Its protein product is CASSSLAGRPYNEQFF.

The J gene is TRBJ1-5, the V gene TRBV5-5; 7 nucleotides match TRBD1. J gave up 7 bases and V 5 bases, and 6 bases lay outside the gene matches. The CDR3 loop spans 13 amino acids. Germline V gives CDR1 SGHKS, CDR2 YYEKEE (reference sequence). CDR3 sequence (DNA): TGTGCCAGCAGTCCACAGGGGTACCAGCCCCAGCATTTT. It encodes CASSPQGYQPQHF.

The J gene is TRBJ2-1, the V gene TRBV28; perhaps D is TRBD1 or TRBD2 (6 bases each). The ends were cut back, 2 bases at V and 13 bases at J, with 15 bases in the middle. This CDR3 spans 13 amino acids. Germline V gene lookup returns CDR1 MDHEN and CDR2 SYDVKM. This chain's CDR3 is CASSLRARGQQFF. CDR3 DNA sequence: TGTGCCAGCAGTTTAAGGGCCCGGGGGCAACAGTTCTTC. Variable domain in full (rest from reference TRBV28 and TRBJ2-1): DVKVTQSSRYLVKRTGEKVFLECVQDMDHENMFWYRQDPGLGLRLIYFSYDVKMKEKGDIPEGYSVSREKKERFSLILESASTNQTSMYLCASSLRARGQQFFGPGTRLTVL.